One sample yielded the 5 T cell receptor beta chains listed below, sequenced in a study of T cell responses to AZD1222 COVID-19 vaccine. Sequenced by immunoSEQ multiplex PCR; TCRdb stores in-frame clones only, minus some. The sample yields over 100,000 clones, 88% seen once. Sequences were derived from peripheral blood, sampled on day 0 of AZD1222 vaccination. These receptors originate from an adult in good health.

CDR3 sequence (DNA): TGTGCCAGCAGTTACGACAGGGGGGACATTCAGTACTTC. Translating gives CASSYDRGDIQYF. The V gene is TRBV6-6, the J gene TRBJ2-4; 9 positions match TRBD1. The CDR3 has 13 amino acids. V was clipped by 2 bases and J by 8 bases; unmatched bases: 1. CDR1 and CDR2 from the germline V gene are MNHNY and SVGAGI (reference sequence).

The genes are TRBV2 and TRBJ1-5; possible D gene TRBD1, 5 bases. This CDR3 comprises 16 residues. The germline V gene encodes CDR1 SNHLY and CDR2 FYNNEI. Trimming removed 7 bases at V and 0 bases at J, with 16 bases between. CDR3 region: CASKVGQGYSNQPQHF. Written as DNA, the CDR3 is TGTGCCAGCAAAGTAGGGCAGGGCTATAGCAATCAGCCCCAGCATTTT.

The chain links TRBV5-4 to TRBJ1-2; TRBD1 agrees at 8 bases. The CDR3 is made up of 16 amino acids. CDR1 is SGHNT, CDR2 YYREEE, per germline (reference sequence). The ends lost 3 bases at V and 3 bases at J; junction bases unmatched: 10. The CDR3 nucleotides are TGTGCCAGCAGCTCCGGACAGGGTAACCTCTACTATGGCTACACCTTC. Residues: CASSSGQGNLYYGYTF.

This chain connects TRBV5-4 to TRBJ2-5; the match to TRBD2 covers 8 bases. V shed 1 base, J shed 5 bases, and the junction held 4 bases outside the gene matches. The CDR3 consists of 14 residues. The germline gives CDR1 SGHNT, CDR2 YYREEE (reference sequence). The CDR3 reads CASSLSPSGETQYF. For the CDR3, the DNA is TGTGCCAGCAGCTTGAGTCCTAGCGGGGAGACCCAGTACTTC.

V usage is TRBV2 and J usage is TRBJ2-3; no definite D call. The CDR3 has 15 residues. Germline CDR1 reads SNHLY; CDR2 reads FYNNEI. The V end lost 3 bases, the J end lost 2 bases, and 12 bases lay between the germline ends. The CDR3 nucleotides are TGTGCCAGCAGTGATCCCGGACGGAACACAGATACGCAGTATTTT. Its protein is CASSDPGRNTDTQYF.